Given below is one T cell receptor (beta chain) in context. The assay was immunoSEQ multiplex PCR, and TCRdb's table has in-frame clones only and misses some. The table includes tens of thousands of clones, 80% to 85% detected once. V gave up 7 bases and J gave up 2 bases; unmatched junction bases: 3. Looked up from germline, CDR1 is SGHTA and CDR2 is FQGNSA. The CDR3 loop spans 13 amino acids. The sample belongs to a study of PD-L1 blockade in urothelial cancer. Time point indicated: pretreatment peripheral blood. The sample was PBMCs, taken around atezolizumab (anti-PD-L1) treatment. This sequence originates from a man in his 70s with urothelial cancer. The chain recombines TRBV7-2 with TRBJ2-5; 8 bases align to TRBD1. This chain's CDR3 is CASKRTGQETQYF. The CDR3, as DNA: TGTGCCAGCAAAAGGACAGGGCAAGAGACCCAGTACTTC.